These T cell receptor beta chains were read from a single sample in a study of blood T cell repertoires in COVID-19. The method was immunoSEQ multiplex PCR; TCRdb's version includes in-frame clones alone and lacks a portion of them. The top ten clones hold 4.4% of a sample with around 220,000 clones, around 86% of them seen once. Specimen: peripheral blood. Receptors originate from a man aged 45-60 years with acute or convalescent COVID-19. Each CDR3 is given with its conserved first and last residue. D genes are given only for firm matches.

D gene | V gene | CDR3 protein
NA | TRBV6-5 | CASSSGGATNEKLFF
TRBD1 | TRBV9 | CASSAGKGAHTEAFF
TRBD1 | TRBV7-9 | CASSLGDRGHGEQFF
TRBD1 | TRBV2 | CASSEADRGQPQHF
NA | TRBV19 | CASSTPQGRGKYGYTF
NA | TRBV24-1 | CATSDFYGEQFF
TRBD1 | TRBV5-1 | CASREPGQGFYEQYF
TRBD1 | TRBV18 | CASSRGQGSTDTQYF
TRBD1 | TRBV2 | CASSQGAPGNTIYF
NA | TRBV7-8 | CASSLVLANTEAFF
TRBD1 | TRBV5-4 | CASSLARQGAAEAFF
NA | TRBV4-1 | CASSQDPGLSSGNTIYF
TRBD1 | TRBV13 | CASSPRQGAYEQYF
NA | TRBV2 | CASSDHRGANTEAFF
TRBD1 | TRBV4-2 | CASRPYRDRGNTIYF
NA | TRBV5-1 | CASSLGPVGADTQYF
TRBD1 | TRBV25-1 | CASSADRGFPAFF
TRBD1 | TRBV11-1 | CASSLSTGVWGTEAFF
NA | TRBV30 | CARRGNAEAFF
NA | TRBV11-2 | CASSLFGGTTNEKLFF
NA | TRBV18 | CASSPPRGKGINSPLHF
TRBD2 | TRBV3-1/TRBV3-2 | CASRRSGGGPGANVLTF
TRBD1 | TRBV12-5 | CASAQGTGYNSPLHF
TRBD2 | TRBV18 | CASRSSGANTGELFF
NA | TRBV30 | CAWSVRGGNQPQHF
NA | TRBV5-1 | CASSLGGGRNTIYF
NA | TRBV27 | CASSVAEGNSPLHF
NA | TRBV27 | CASSLVSPSSPLHF
TRBD1 | TRBV19 | CASSIGDRHYGYTF
TRBD1 | TRBV6-6 | CASSHIFGQGAPGANVLTF
NA | TRBV10-3 | CAISESGESGYF
NA | TRBV6-1 | CASSEGSHLTTEAFF
TRBD1 | TRBV7-9 | CASSEGGTGTGAGNEQFF
TRBD2 | TRBV7-9 | CASSPWGGQNIQYF
NA | TRBV19 | CASSLRDTNQPQHF
TRBD2 | TRBV18 | CASSPPGSGGENEQFF
TRBD2 | TRBV27 | CASSPSGGRTYEQYF
TRBD2 | TRBV2 | CASSKLAGGTDTQYF
NA | TRBV18 | CASSDLQESPLHF
NA | TRBV5-4 | CASSPGGAHTDTQYF
TRBD1 | TRBV5-5 | CASSQYRGDTQYF
NA | TRBV6-1 | CASSDGANTEAFF
NA | TRBV25-1 | CASSDPGGNQPQHF
TRBD2 | TRBV27 | CASSTLGLAGGPEETQYF
TRBD2 | TRBV5-1 | CASSPLAGAEYEQYF
NA | TRBV3-1/TRBV3-2 | CASSQQGMYGYTF
TRBD1 | TRBV18 | CASSPPGQGSGANVLTF
NA | TRBV11-2 | CASSSRGEQYF
TRBD1 | TRBV5-1 | CASSPAGGETEAFF
TRBD1 | TRBV11-2 | CASSLGQGNSGNTIYF
TRBD1 | TRBV5-1 | CASSFAGTGNTGELFF
NA | TRBV19 | CASSISRSPQHF
TRBD1 | TRBV9 | CASSPRDRWDQPQHF
TRBD2 | TRBV7-3 | CASSLTPSGGPDTQYF
NA | TRBV2 | CATALGGGYTF
NA | TRBV9 | CASSGPQPYTEAFF
NA | TRBV5-4 | CASSLGQSGSPQHF